A single T cell receptor beta chain is shown here with its context. Its antigen remains unidentified. Among the 110 or so subjects of the validation cohort, separate from the approximately 700-subject first cohort, were the donors. This entry comes from a study of cytomegalovirus exposure and HLA in healthy donors. Study-wide results and caveats: Among TCR beta chains, those listed as cytomegalovirus-associated numbered roughly 150. In a later analysis, first-cohort TCR clusters were found to tend to co-occur in the roughly 120 validation repertoires.

Germline V gene lookup returns CDR1 MNHEY and CDR2 SVGAGI. The V gene lost 2 bases and the J gene lost 5 bases, with 7 bases spanning the gap. The CDR3 is 13 residues long. Repertoires were generated with immunoSEQ multiplex PCR, while TCRdb's copy carries only in-frame clones and drops some. The repertoire holds some 110,000 clones, roughly nine tenths seen once, with approximately 4.5% in the top ten. Sequenced material: PBMCs. The sequence was collected from a man aged 18 to 35 in good health and CMV-seropositive. The gene calls are TRBV6-5 and TRBJ1-5, with D tentatively TRBD1 (5 bases). In nucleotides, the CDR3 is TGTGCCAGCAGTTACGGACAACATCAGCCCCAGCATTTT. It specifies CASSYGQHQPQHF.